The rows below give T cell receptor beta chains drawn from one sample of a study of blood T cell repertoires in COVID-19. Some clones are missing from TCRdb's copy, which holds only in-frame ones; the method was immunoSEQ multiplex PCR. The sample lists 250,000 or so clones, 65% to 90% occurring once. Sequenced material: peripheral blood. The origin of the receptors is a man between 25 and 39 years old with active or convalescent COVID-19. CDR3s include the opening cysteine and the closing phenylalanine or tryptophan. The D gene is left open where the match is weak. Clone sizes are given selectively: once, few, many, or a class where the clone is expanded.

size: .
J: TRBJ1-5
D: TRBD1
V: TRBV19
DNA: TGTGCCACCAAAGAAACAGGGGGCAATCAGCCCCAGCATTTT
CDR3: CATKETGGNQPQHF

size: .
J: TRBJ1-2
D: TRBD1
V: TRBV7-2
DNA: TGTGCCAGCAGGGGGTGGACAGGGGCGGCCGTTAACTATGGCTACACCTTC
CDR3: CASRGWTGAAVNYGYTF

size: .
J: TRBJ2-1
D: .
V: TRBV7-2
DNA: TGTGCCAGCAGCTTCCCGTCCTATGAGCAGTTCTTC
CDR3: CASSFPSYEQFF

size: .
J: TRBJ1-1
D: .
V: TRBV7-9
DNA: TGTGCCAGCAGCTTGGACAGTGGGATCGCTGAAGCTTTCTTT
CDR3: CASSLDSGIAEAFF

size: .
J: TRBJ1-2
D: TRBD1
V: TRBV7-8
DNA: TGTGCCAGCAGCTCCAGCTCCGAGACAGGGTCCGGTGGCTACACCTTC
CDR3: CASSSSSETGSGGYTF

size: once
J: TRBJ1-2
D: .
V: TRBV2
DNA: TGTGCCAGCAGTGTGGTTTCGGGAGCTAACTATGGCTACACCTTC
CDR3: CASSVVSGANYGYTF

size: .
J: TRBJ2-2
D: .
V: TRBV5-4
DNA: TGTGCCAGCAGCTTGGGACAGAACACCGGGGAGCTGTTTTTT
CDR3: CASSLGQNTGELFF

size: .
J: TRBJ1-4
D: .
V: TRBV4-2
DNA: TGTGCCAGCAGCCCGAGCCGGCCAGGGAATGAAAAACTGTTTTTT
CDR3: CASSPSRPGNEKLFF

size: .
J: TRBJ2-3
D: .
V: TRBV12-5
DNA: TGTGCTAGTGGTTTGGCTTTATCAGATACGCAGTATTTT
CDR3: CASGLALSDTQYF

size: .
J: TRBJ2-1
D: .
V: TRBV10-1
DNA: TGCGCCAGCAGTAGGGACTCCCGATTAGGGCAGTTCTTC
CDR3: CASSRDSRLGQFF

size: .
J: TRBJ1-4
D: .
V: TRBV27
DNA: TGTGCCAGCAGTTTTTCCCTTTCGAGGGTAGGTGAAAAACTGTTTTTT
CDR3: CASSFSLSRVGEKLFF

size: .
J: TRBJ1-2
D: TRBD1
V: TRBV15
DNA: TGTGCCACCAGCACCGGGACAGGGGTTGATGGCTACACCTTC
CDR3: CATSTGTGVDGYTF

size: .
J: TRBJ1-5
D: .
V: TRBV19
DNA: TGTGCCAGTAGTCCGACAGGATCGGGCAATCAGCCCCAGCATTTT
CDR3: CASSPTGSGNQPQHF

size: .
J: TRBJ1-2
D: .
V: TRBV2
DNA: TGTGCGAGCGACGATCCAGGGATAATCGGGGGCTACACCTTC
CDR3: CASDDPGIIGGYTF

size: .
J: TRBJ1-2
D: TRBD1
V: TRBV20-1
DNA: TGCAGTGCTAGTACGGGACAGGGAGTCTATGGCTACACCTTC
CDR3: CSASTGQGVYGYTF

size: .
J: TRBJ2-3
D: TRBD2
V: TRBV9
DNA: TGTGCCAGCAGCCCCTTTAGCGGGGGGTCCACAGATACGCAGTATTTT
CDR3: CASSPFSGGSTDTQYF

size: .
J: TRBJ2-7
D: TRBD1
V: TRBV6-1
DNA: TGTGCCAGCAGTGAAGCCGGACAGGGCTACGAGCAGTACTTC
CDR3: CASSEAGQGYEQYF

size: .
J: TRBJ2-2
D: TRBD1
V: TRBV29-1
DNA: TGCAGCGTCTTAATCCAGGGGGCCGGGGAGCTGTTTTTT
CDR3: CSVLIQGAGELFF

size: once
J: TRBJ2-1
D: TRBD2
V: TRBV6-5
DNA: TGTGCCAGCAGTCCGCCCAGCGGGGGCAACAATGAGCAGTTCTTC
CDR3: CASSPPSGGNNEQFF

size: .
J: TRBJ2-7
D: .
V: TRBV27
DNA: TGTGCCAGCAGTTTAGGGCGGGACTACGAGCAGTACTTC
CDR3: CASSLGRDYEQYF

size: .
J: TRBJ1-2
D: .
V: TRBV6-5
DNA: TGTGCCAGCAGTTCCTCAATGACAGGAGGTGGCTACACCTTC
CDR3: CASSSSMTGGGYTF

size: .
J: TRBJ1-6
D: .
V: TRBV5-1
DNA: TGCGCCAGCAGCTTGGGGGGCGAGACAGGTGGTAATTCACCCCTCCACTTT
CDR3: CASSLGGETGGNSPLHF

size: .
J: TRBJ1-4
D: TRBD1
V: TRBV9
DNA: TGTGCCAGCAGCGTCGCGTCAGGGGGAAAACTGTTTTTT
CDR3: CASSVASGGKLFF

size: .
J: TRBJ1-1
D: .
V: TRBV4-2
DNA: TGTGCCAGCAGCCAAGACTTCAGCGGCACTGAAGCTTTCTTT
CDR3: CASSQDFSGTEAFF